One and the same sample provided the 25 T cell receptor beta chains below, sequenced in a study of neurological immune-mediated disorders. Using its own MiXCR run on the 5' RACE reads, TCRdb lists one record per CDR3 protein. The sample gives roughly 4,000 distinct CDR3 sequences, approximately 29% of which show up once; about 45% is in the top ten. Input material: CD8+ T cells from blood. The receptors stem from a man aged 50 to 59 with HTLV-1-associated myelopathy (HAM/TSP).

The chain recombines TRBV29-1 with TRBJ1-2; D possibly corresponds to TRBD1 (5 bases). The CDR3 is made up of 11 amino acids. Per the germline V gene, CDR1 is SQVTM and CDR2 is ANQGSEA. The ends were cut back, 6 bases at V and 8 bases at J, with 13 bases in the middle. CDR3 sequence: CSVKYRDGYTF. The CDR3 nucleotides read TGCAGCGTAAAATATCGGGACGGCTACACCTTC.

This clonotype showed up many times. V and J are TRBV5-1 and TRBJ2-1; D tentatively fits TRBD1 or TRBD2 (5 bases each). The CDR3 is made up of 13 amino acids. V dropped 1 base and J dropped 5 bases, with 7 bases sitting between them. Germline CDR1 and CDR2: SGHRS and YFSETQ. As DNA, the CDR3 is TGCGCCAGCAGCTTGAGGGGACACAATGAGCAGTTCTTC. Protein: CASSLRGHNEQFF.

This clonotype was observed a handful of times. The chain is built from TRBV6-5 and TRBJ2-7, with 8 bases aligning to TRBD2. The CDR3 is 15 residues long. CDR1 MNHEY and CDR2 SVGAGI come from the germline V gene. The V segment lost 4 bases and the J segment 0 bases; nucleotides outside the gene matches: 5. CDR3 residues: CASSLTGTSSYEQYF. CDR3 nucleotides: TGTGCCAGCAGTTTAACCGGGACTAGCTCCTACGAGCAGTACTTC.

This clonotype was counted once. CDR3 coding DNA: TGCAGTGCCAGACCGGGACTAGCGACTAGCACAGAGACCCAGTACTTC. Encoded protein: CSARPGLATSTETQYF. The chain is built from TRBV20-1 and TRBJ2-5; 10 bases match TRBD2. Trimming removed 6 bases from V and 4 bases from J; junction bases left unmatched: 14. Looked up from germline, CDR1 is DFQATT and CDR2 is SNEGSKA (reference sequence). This CDR3 comprises 16 residues.

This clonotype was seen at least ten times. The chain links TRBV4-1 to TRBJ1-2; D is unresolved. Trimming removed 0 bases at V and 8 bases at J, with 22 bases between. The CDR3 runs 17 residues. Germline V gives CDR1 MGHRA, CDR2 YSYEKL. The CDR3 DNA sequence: TGCGCCAGCAGCCAAGATCCCGGTGTCAGCTATCGGGAGGGCTACACCTTC. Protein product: CASSQDPGVSYREGYTF.

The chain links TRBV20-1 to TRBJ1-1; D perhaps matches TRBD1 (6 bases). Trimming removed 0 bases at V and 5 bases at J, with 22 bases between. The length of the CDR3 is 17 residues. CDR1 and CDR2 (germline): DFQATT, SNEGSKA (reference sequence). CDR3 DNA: TGCAGTGCTAGAGACCGGGAAGGCAGCAGGGGTGCGACTGAAGCTTTCTTT. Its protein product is CSARDREGSRGATEAFF.

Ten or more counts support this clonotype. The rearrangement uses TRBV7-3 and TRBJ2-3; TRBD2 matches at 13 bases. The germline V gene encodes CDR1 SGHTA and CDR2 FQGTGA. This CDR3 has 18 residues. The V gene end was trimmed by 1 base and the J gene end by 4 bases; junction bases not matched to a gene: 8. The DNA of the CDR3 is TGTGCCAGCAGCTTAATCGGACTAGCGGGAGAAGGGGCAGATACGCAGTATTTT. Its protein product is CASSLIGLAGEGADTQYF.

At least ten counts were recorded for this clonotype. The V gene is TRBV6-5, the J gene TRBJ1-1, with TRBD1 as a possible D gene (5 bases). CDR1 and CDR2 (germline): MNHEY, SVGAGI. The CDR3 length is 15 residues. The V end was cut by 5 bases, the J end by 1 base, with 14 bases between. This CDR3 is CASSTVGPTNTEAFF. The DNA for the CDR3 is TGTGCCAGCAGTACCGTGGGGCCTACGAACACTGAAGCTTTCTTT.

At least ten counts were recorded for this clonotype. The CDR3 loop is CASSMTGETGELFF. CDR3 coding DNA: TGTGCCAGCAGTATGACAGGGGAGACCGGGGAGCTGTTTTTT. The J gene is TRBJ2-2, the V gene TRBV6-4; the match to TRBD1 covers 8 bases. With V trimmed by 5 bases and J by 5 bases, 4 bases remained unmatched. The CDR3 totals 14 residues. Germline CDR1 MRHNA, CDR2 SNTAGT.

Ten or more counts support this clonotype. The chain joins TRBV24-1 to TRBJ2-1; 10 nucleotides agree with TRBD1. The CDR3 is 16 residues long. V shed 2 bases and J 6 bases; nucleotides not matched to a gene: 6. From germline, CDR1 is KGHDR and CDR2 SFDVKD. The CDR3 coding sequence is TGTGCCACCAGTGATTCCGGGACAGGGGTGTCCAATGAGCAGTTCTTC. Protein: CATSDSGTGVSNEQFF.

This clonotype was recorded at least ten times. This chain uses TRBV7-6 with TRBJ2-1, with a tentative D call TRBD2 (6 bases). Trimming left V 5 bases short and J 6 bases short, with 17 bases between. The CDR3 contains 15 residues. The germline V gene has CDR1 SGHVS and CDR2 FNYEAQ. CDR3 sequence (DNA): TGTGCCAGCAGCCTCCTCGGGGAGGACTCCAATGAGCAGTTCTTC. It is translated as CASSLLGEDSNEQFF.

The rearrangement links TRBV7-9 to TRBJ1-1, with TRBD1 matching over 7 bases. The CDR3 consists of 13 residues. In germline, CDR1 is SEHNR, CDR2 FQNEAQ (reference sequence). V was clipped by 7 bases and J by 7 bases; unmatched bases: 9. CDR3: CASIQDREFEAFF. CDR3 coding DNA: TGTGCCAGCATTCAAGACAGGGAATTTGAAGCTTTCTTT.

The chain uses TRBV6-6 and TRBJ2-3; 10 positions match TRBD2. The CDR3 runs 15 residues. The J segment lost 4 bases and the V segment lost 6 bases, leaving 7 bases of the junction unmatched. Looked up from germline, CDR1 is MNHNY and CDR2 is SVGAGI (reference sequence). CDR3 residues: CASRSSGRGADTQYF. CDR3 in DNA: TGTGCCAGCAGATCTAGCGGGAGAGGTGCAGATACGCAGTATTTT.

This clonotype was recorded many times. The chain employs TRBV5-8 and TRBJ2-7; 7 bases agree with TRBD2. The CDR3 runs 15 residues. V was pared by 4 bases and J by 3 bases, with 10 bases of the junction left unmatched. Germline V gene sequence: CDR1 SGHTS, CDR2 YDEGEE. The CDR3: CASSRSTSSGYEQYF. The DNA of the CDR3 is TGTGCCAGCAGCCGCTCTACCTCTAGCGGCTACGAGCAGTACTTC. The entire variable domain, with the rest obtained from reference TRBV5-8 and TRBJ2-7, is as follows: EAGVTQSPTHLIKTRGQQATLRCSPISGHTSVYWYQQALGLGLQFLLWYDEGEERNRGNFPPRFSGRQFPNYSSELNVNALELEDSALYLCASSRSTSSGYEQYFGPGTRLTVT.

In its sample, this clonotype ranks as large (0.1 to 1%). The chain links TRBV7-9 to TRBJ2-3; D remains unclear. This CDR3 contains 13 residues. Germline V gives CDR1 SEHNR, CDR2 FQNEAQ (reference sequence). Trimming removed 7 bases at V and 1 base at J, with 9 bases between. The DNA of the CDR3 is TGTGCCAGCATCGGCGACCGCACAGATACGCAGTATTTT. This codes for CASIGDRTDTQYF.

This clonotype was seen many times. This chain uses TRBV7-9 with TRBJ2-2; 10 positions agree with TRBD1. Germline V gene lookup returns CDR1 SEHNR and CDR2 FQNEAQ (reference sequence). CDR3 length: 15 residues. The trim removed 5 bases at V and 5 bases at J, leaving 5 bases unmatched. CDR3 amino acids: CASSRDRGSTGELFF. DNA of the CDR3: TGTGCCAGCAGCCGGGACAGGGGATCTACCGGGGAGCTGTTTTTT. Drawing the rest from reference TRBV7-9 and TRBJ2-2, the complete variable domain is DTGVSQNPRHKITKRGQNVTFRCDPISEHNRLYWYRQTLGQGPEFLTYFQNEAQLEKSRLLSDRFSAERPKGSFSTLEIQRTEQGDSAMYLCASSRDRGSTGELFFGEGSRLTVL.

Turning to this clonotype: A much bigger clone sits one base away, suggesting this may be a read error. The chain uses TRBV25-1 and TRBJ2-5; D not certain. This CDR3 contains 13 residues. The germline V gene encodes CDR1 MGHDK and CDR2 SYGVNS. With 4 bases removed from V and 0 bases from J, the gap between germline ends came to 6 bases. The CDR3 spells CASSGQYQETQYF. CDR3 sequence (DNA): TGTGCCAGCAGTGGCCAGTACCAAGAGACCCAGTACTTC.

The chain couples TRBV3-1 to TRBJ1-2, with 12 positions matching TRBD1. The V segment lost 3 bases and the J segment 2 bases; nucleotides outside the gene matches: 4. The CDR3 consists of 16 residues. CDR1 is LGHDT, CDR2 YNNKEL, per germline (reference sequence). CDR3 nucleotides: TGTGCCAGCAGCCACCCGGGACAGGGGGCCAACTATGGCTACACCTTC. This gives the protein CASSHPGQGANYGYTF.

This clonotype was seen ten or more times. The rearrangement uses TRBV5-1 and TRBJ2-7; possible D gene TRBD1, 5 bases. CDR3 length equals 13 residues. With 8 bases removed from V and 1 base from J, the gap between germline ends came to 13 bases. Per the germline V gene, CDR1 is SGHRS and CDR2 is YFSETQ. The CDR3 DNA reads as TGCGCCAGTTCCGAAGACAGATCCTACGAGCAGTACTTC. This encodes CASSEDRSYEQYF.

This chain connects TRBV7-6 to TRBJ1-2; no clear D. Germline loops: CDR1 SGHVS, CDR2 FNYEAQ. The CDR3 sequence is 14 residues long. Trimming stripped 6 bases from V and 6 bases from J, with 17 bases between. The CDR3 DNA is TGTGCCAGCAGTGCTGTACCTCGTGGGGATGGCTACACCTTC. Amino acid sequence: CASSAVPRGDGYTF.

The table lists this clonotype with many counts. The CDR3 protein is CASRGRQGPGYTF. DNA for the CDR3: TGTGCCAGCAGGGGCCGACAGGGTCCCGGCTACACCTTC. The V and J genes are TRBV2 and TRBJ1-2, with 7 bases that match TRBD1. This CDR3 comprises 13 residues. V was clipped by 6 bases and J by 8 bases; unmatched bases: 9. CDR1 is SNHLY and CDR2 is FYNNEI in the germline V gene.

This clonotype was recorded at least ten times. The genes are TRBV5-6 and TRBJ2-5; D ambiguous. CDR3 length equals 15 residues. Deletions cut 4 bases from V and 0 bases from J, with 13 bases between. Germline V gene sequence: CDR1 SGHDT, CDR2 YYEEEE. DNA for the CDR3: TGTGCCAGCAGCCTGGTTTCGTCGTACCAAGAGACCCAGTACTTC. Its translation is CASSLVSSYQETQYF.

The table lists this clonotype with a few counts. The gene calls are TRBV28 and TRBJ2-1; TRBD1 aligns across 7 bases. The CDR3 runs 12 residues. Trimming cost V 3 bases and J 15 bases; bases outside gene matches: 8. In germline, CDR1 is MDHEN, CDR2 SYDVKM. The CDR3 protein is CASSFLGGLPFF. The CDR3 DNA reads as TGTGCCAGCAGTTTTTTAGGGGGCCTCCCGTTCTTC.

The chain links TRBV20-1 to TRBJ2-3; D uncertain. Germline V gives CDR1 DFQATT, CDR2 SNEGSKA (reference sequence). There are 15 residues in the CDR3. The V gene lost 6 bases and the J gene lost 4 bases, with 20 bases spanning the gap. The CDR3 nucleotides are TGCAGTGCGATACGTGATCCTTGGGTGGCAGATACGCAGTATTTT. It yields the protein CSAIRDPWVADTQYF.

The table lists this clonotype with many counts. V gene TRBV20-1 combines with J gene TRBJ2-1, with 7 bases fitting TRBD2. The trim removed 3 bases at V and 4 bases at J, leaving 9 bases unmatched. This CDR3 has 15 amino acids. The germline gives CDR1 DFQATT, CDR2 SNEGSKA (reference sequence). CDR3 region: CSARELAGDYNEQFF. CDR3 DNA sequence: TGCAGTGCTAGGGAGTTGGCGGGAGATTACAATGAGCAGTTCTTC.